The TCR beta chain under discussion was sequenced for a study of OX40 agonist ivuxolimab in advanced cancers. About the full investigation: The costimulatory receptor OX40 (CD134) was targeted by ivuxolimab, a fully human IgG2 agonistic monoclonal antibody. Intravenous ivuxolimab was administered to patients every 2 weeks at six dose levels: 0.01, 0.1, 0.3, 1.5, 3 and 10 mg/kg. Among the 50 to 55 dose-escalation patients, about 20 had hepatocellular carcinoma, approximately 15 melanoma, 9 renal cell carcinoma and 9 head and neck cancer. In the dose-escalation cohort, 82.7% of patients were male, and the mean age was around 65 years with a range of roughly 20 to 79. Patients were allowed to have had prior anti-PD-1, anti-PD-L1 or anti-CTLA-4 therapy, and 30% to 40% of the dose-escalation patients had been treated with checkpoint inhibitors. Partial responses were achieved by three dose-escalation patients, of whom one had hepatocellular carcinoma and two had cutaneous melanoma. The purpose of peripheral TCRbeta sequencing was to test whether ivuxolimab changed TCR sequence diversity and led to clonal T-cell expansion. The paper reports the monotherapy dose-escalation portion (N of about 54 patients) of the phase I ivuxolimab trial.

Remarks on this clone: Its antigen is still unknown. No much larger clone exists at a distance of one base, and base qualities are not known.

Patients with autoimmune disease history or receiving systemic immunosuppression were excluded from the trial. Peripheral blood for TCR sequencing was drawn from every dose cohort at baseline, at cycle 4 day 1 and at cycle 7 day 1. Samples were obtained from an open-label, multicenter, first-in-human phase I dose-escalation trial of ivuxolimab. Adults with locally advanced or metastatic melanoma, renal cell carcinoma, hepatocellular carcinoma or head and neck squamous cell carcinoma were enrolled in the trial. Before TCR sequencing, CD4+ T cells and CD8+ T cells from peripheral blood were sorted into separate populations. Trimming removed 0 bases from V and 4 bases from J, leaving 10 bases between the germline ends. CDR1 and CDR2, looked up from the germline V gene, are SGDLS and YYNGEE. The CDR3 goes from the cysteine to the phenylalanine over 14 residues. Of all the DNA, just the CDR3 is kept, 42 bases in frame from base 1.

Genomic DNA was extracted from sorted cells for sequencing of the TCRbeta CDR3 region. The immunoSEQ Assay was used to sequence the TCRbeta CDR3 regions. Entries here come from immuneACCESS through TCRdb and include only in-frame sequences with V and J called. Some clones fail to appear in such tables; in the studies checked, an unresolved V gene covers under half of the shortfall, and the cause of the remainder is unknown. In all, the sample holds about 54,000 clones, and approximately 84% of those were seen once. Jointly, the top ten make up approximately 1.2% of the sample. Study-wide conclusions, independent of this receptor: In the 0.1-3.0 mg/kg groups, partial responders had among the lowest normalized peripheral clonal expansion, particularly in CD8+ T cells. Low levels of normalized T-cell clonal expansion were also seen in some nonresponding patients. After ivuxolimab, expanded clones were on average more numerous among CD8+ T cells than among CD4+ T cells. Antigen specificity was not determined for the clonally expanded peripheral T cells. At doses from 0.1 to 3.0 mg/kg, clonal expansion was seen in both CD4+ and CD8+ blood T cells between baseline and week 6.

Sequencing was performed on CD4+ or CD8+ T cells sorted from blood, taken in a trial of the OX40 agonist ivuxolimab. This clonotype was obtained from an adult with an advanced solid tumor such as melanoma, head and neck, liver or kidney cancer. The receptor chain draws on TRBV9 and TRBJ1-1, with the D gene not clear enough to name. The CDR3 has the sequence CASSVGGRGTEAFF. In nucleotides, the sequence is TGTGCCAGCAGCGTAGGAGGGAGAGGCACTGAAGCTTTCTTT.